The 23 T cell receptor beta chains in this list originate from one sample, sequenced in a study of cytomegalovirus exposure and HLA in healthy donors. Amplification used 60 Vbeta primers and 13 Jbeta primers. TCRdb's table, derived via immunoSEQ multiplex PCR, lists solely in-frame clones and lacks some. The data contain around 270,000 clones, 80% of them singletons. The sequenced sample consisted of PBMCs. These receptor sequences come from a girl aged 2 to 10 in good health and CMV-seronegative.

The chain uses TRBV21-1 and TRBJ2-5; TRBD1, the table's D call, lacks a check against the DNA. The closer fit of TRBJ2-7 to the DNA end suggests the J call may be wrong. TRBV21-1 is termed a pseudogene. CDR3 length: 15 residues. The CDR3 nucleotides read TGTGCCAGCAGCAAAGTGGGGGCCTTCTCCTACGAGCAGTACTTC. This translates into CASSKVGAFSYEQYF.

The CDR3 bases are TGTGCCAGCAGGCCGGGGGGGTCGGACTACAATGAGCAGTTCTTC. It is translated as CASRPGGSDYNEQFF. This chain connects TRBV28 to TRBJ2-1; 8 nucleotides line up with TRBD2. CDR3 length equals 15 residues. Trimming removed 6 bases from V and 3 bases from J; junction bases left unmatched: 7. Germline V gives CDR1 MDHEN, CDR2 SYDVKM.

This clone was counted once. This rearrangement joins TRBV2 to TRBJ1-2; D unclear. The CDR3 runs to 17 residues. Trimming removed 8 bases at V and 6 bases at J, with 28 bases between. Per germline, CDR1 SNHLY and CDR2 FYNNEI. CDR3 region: CASGVNYLMSVRHGYTF. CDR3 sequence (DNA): TGTGCCAGCGGAGTGAACTACCTTATGAGTGTTCGACATGGCTACACCTTC.

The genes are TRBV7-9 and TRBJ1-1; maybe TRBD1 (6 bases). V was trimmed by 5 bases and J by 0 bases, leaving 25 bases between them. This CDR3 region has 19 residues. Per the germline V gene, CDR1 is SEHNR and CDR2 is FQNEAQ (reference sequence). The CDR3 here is CASSTQEGQRGIMNTEAFF. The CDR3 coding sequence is TGTGCCAGCAGCACCCAGGAAGGACAGCGAGGTATCATGAACACTGAAGCTTTCTTT.

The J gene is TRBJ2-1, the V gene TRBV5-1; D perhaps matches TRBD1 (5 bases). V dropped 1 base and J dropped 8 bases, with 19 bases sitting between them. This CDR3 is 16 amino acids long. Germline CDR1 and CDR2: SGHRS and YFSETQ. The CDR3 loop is CASSLTTSQGWDEQFF. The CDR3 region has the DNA TGCGCCAGCAGCTTGACGACAAGTCAGGGCTGGGATGAGCAGTTCTTC.

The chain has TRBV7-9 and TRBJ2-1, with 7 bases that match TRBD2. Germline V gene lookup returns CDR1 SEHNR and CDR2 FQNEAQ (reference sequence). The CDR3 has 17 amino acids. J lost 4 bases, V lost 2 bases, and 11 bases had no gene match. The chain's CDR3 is CASSLMNGRWVYNEQFF. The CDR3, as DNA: TGTGCCAGCAGCTTAATGAACGGGAGGTGGGTTTACAATGAGCAGTTCTTC.

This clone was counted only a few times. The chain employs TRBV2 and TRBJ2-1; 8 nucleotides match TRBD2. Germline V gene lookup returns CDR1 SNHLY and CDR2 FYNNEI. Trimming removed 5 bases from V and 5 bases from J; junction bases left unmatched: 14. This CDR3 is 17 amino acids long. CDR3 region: CASSHAYGGVLNNEQFF. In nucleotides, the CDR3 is TGTGCCAGCAGTCATGCGTACGGGGGGGTCCTTAACAATGAGCAGTTCTTC.

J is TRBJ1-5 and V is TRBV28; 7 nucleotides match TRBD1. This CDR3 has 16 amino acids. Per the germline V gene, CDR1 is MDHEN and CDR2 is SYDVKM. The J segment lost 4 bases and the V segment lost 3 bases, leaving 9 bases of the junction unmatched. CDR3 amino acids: CASSFLLGQKNQPQHF. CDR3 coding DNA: TGTGCCAGCAGTTTTTTACTGGGACAGAAGAATCAGCCCCAGCATTTT.

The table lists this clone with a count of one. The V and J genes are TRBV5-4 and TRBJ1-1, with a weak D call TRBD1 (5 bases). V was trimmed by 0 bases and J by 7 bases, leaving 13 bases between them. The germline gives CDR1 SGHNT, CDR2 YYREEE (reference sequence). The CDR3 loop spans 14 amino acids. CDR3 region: CASSLGFKGHEAFF. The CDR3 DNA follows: TGTGCCAGCAGCTTGGGGTTTAAGGGGCATGAAGCTTTCTTT.

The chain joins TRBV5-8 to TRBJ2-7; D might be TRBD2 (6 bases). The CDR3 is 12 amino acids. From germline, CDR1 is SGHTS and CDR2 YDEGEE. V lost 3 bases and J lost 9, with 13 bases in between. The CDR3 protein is CASSWNLGGQYF. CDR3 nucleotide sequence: TGTGCCAGCAGCTGGAATCTCGGGGGGCAGTACTTC.

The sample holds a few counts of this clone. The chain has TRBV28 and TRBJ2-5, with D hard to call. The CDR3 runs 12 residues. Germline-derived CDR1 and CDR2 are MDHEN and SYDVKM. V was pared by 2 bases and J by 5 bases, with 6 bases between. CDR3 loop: CASSLKSETQYF. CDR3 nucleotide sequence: TGTGCCAGCAGTTTAAAATCGGAGACCCAGTACTTC.

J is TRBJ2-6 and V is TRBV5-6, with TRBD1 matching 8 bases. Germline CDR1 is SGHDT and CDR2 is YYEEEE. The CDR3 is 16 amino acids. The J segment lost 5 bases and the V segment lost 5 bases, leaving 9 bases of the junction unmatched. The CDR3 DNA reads TGTGCCAGCAGTTCGGACAGGGACGCTTGGGCCAACGTCCTGACTTTC. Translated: CASSSDRDAWANVLTF.

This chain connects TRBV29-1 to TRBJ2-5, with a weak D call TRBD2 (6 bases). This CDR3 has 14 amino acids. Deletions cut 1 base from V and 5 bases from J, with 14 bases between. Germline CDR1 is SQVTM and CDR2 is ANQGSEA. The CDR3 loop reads CSVEVWAGGETQYF. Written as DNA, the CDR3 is TGCAGCGTTGAAGTGTGGGCAGGAGGGGAGACCCAGTACTTC.

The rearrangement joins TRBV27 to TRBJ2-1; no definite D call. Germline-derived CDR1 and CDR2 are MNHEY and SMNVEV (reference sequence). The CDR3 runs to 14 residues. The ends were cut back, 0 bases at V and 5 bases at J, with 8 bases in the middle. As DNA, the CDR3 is TGTGCCAGCAGTTTATCCCCAGGCAACAATGAGCAGTTCTTC. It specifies CASSLSPGNNEQFF.

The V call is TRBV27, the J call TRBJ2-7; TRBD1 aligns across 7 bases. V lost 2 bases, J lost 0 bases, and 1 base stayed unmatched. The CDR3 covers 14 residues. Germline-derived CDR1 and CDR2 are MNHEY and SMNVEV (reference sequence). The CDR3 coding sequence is TGTGCCAGCAGTTTAAACAGGGGCTCCTACGAGCAGTACTTC. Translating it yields CASSLNRGSYEQYF.

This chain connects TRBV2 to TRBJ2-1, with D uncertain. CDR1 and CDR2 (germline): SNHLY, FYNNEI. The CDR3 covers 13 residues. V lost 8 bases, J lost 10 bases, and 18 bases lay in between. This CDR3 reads CASFRSPLREQFF. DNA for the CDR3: TGTGCCAGCTTTAGATCCCCTTTGCGGGAGCAGTTCTTC.

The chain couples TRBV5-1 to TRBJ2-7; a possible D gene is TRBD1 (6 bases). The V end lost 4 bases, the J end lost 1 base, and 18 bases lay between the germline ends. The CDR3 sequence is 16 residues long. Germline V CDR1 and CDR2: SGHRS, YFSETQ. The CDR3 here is CASSGYSGATSYEQYF. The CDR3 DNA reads TGCGCCAGCAGCGGTTATTCAGGGGCAACTTCCTACGAGCAGTACTTC.

The CDR3 reads CAENPMPEAFF. The CDR3 DNA reads as TGTGCCGAGAACCCCATGCCTGAAGCTTTCTTT. The chain couples TRBV27 to TRBJ1-1; D remains ambiguous. V was pared by 11 bases and J by 6 bases, with 13 bases between. CDR3 length: 11 residues. Germline assignment: CDR1 MNHEY and CDR2 SMNVEV (reference sequence).

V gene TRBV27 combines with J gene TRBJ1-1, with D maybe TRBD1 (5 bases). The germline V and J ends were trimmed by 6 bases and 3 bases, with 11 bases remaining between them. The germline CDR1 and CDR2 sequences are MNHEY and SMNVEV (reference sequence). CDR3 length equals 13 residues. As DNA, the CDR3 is TGTGCCAGCAGCTTAGTAGGGGACACTGAAGCTTTCTTT. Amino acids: CASSLVGDTEAFF.

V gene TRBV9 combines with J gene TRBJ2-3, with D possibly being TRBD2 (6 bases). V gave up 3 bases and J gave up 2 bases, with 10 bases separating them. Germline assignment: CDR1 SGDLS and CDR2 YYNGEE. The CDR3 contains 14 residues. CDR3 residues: CASSEWDFTDTQYF. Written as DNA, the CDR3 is TGTGCCAGCAGCGAATGGGACTTCACAGATACGCAGTATTTT. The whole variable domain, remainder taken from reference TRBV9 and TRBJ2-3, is DSGVTQTPKHLITATGQRVTLRCSPRSGDLSVYWYQQSLDQGLQFLIQYYNGEERAKGNILERFSAQQFPDLHSELNLSSLELGDSALYFCASSEWDFTDTQYFGPGTRLTVL.

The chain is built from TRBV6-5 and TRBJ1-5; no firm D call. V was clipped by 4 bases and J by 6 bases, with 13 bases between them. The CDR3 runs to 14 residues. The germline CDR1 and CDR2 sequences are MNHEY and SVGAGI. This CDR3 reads CASSSGPEGQPQHF. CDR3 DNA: TGTGCCAGCAGTTCCGGGCCCGAGGGTCAGCCCCAGCATTTT.

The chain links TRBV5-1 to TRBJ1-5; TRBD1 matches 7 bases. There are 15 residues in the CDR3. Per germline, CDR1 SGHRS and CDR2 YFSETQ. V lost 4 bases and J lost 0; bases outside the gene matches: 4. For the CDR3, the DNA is TGCGCCAGCAGCCCGGGACAGCTTAGCAATCAGCCCCAGCATTTT. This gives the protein CASSPGQLSNQPQHF.

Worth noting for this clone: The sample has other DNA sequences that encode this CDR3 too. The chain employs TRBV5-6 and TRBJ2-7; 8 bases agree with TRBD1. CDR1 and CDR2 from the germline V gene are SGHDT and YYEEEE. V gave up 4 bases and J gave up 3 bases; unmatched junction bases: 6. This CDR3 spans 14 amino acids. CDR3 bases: TGTGCCAGCAGCCCCGGGACAGGATTCTACGAGCAGTACTTC. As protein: CASSPGTGFYEQYF.